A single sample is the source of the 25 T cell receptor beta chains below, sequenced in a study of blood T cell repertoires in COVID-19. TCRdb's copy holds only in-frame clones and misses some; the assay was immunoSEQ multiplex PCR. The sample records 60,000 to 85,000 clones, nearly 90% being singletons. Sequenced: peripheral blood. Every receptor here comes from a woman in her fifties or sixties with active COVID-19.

The CDR3 nucleotides are TGTGCTAGTGGTCCACTAGCGGTTCAGTTCTTC. Protein: CASGPLAVQFF. The V call is TRBV12-5, the J call TRBJ2-1, with 8 bases matching TRBD2. In germline, CDR1 is LGHNT, CDR2 FRNRAP. V shed 5 bases, J shed 13 bases, and the junction held 4 bases outside the gene matches. The CDR3 covers 11 residues.

The CDR3 spells CSVDMGQPYEQYF. CDR3 in DNA: TGCAGCGTTGATATGGGACAGCCTTACGAGCAGTACTTC. The rearrangement joins TRBV29-1 to TRBJ2-7; 7 nucleotides agree with TRBD1. CDR1 is SQVTM, CDR2 ANQGSEA, per germline. Trimming cost V 3 bases and J 4 bases; bases outside gene matches: 6. The CDR3 covers 13 residues.

The CDR3 loop reads CASSGTAGAYEQFF. As DNA, the CDR3 is TGCGCCAGCAGCGGGACCGCGGGGGCCTATGAGCAGTTCTTC. The rearrangement links TRBV5-1 to TRBJ2-1; D is perhaps TRBD2 (7 bases). Germline assignment: CDR1 SGHRS and CDR2 YFSETQ. V dropped 4 bases and J dropped 8 bases, with 16 bases sitting between them. The CDR3 extends over 14 amino acids.

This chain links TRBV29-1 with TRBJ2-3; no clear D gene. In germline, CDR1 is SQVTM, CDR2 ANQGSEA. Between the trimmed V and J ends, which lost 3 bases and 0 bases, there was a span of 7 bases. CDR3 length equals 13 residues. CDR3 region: CSVDIQSTDTQYF. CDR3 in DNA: TGCAGCGTTGACATTCAAAGCACAGATACGCAGTATTTT.

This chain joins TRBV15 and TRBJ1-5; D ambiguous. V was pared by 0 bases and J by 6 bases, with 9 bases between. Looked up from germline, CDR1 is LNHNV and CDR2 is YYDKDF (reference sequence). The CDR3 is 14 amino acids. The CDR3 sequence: CATSRDRGFQPQHF. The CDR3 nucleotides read TGTGCCACCAGCAGAGACAGAGGGTTTCAGCCCCAGCATTTT.

The CDR3 spells CASSARQGYEQYF. For the CDR3, the DNA is TGCGCCAGCAGCGCACGACAGGGCTACGAGCAGTACTTC. The chain couples TRBV4-1 to TRBJ2-7, with 7 bases lining up with TRBD1. CDR3 length: 13 amino acids. From germline, CDR1 is MGHRA and CDR2 YSYEKL. V gave up 5 bases and J gave up 3 bases; unmatched junction bases: 4.

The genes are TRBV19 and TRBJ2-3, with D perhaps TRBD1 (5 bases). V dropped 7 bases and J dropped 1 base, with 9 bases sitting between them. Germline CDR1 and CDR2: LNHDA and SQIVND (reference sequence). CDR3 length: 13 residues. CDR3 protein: CASMPGRTDTQYF. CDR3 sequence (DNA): TGTGCCAGTATGCCAGGGCGCACAGATACGCAGTATTTT.

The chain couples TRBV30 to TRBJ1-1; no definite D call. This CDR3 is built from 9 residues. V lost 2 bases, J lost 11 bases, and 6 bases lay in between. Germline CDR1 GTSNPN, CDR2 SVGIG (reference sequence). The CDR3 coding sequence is TGTGCCTGGAGTCCCCCGGCTTTCTTT. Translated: CAWSPPAFF.

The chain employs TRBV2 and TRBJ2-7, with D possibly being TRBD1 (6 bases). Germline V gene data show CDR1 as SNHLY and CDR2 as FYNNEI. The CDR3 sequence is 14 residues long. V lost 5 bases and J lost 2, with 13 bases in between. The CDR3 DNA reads TGTGCCAGCAGTTTGGGACATGATGCCTACGAGCAGTACTTC. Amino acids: CASSLGHDAYEQYF.

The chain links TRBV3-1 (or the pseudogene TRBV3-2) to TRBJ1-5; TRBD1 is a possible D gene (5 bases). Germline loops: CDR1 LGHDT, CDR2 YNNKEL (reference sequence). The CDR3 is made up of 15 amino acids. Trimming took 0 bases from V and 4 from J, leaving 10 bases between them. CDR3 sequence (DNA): TGTGCCAGCAGCCAAGAAGGGGCAGAGAATCAGCCCCAGCATTTT. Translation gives CASSQEGAENQPQHF.

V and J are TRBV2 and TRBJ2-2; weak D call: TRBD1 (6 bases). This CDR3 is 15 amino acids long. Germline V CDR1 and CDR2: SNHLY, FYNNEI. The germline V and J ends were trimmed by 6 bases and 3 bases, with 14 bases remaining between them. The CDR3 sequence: CASRGTGWDTGELFF. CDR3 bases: TGTGCCAGCAGGGGTACAGGGTGGGACACCGGGGAGCTGTTTTTT.

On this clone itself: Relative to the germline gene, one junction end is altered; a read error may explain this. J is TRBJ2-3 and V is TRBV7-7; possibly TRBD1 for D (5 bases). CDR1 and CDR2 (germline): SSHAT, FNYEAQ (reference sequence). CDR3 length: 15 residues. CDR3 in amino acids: CASSPAWGGTDTQYF. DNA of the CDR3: TGTGCTAGCAGCCCCGCTTGGGGCGGCACAGATACGCAGTATTTT.

The CDR3 loop reads CASSPSGRVSSYNEQFF. Written as DNA, the CDR3 is TGTGCCAGCAGCCCTAGCGGGAGGGTAAGCTCCTACAATGAGCAGTTCTTC. The gene calls are TRBV3-1 (or the pseudogene TRBV3-2) and TRBJ2-1, with TRBD2 identical over 12 bases. V trimming: 4 bases; J trimming: 0 bases; junction bases outside the gene matches: 4. CDR1 is LGHDT and CDR2 is YNNKEL in the germline V gene (reference sequence). CDR3 size: 17 residues.

The CDR3 region is CASSPLSGRSYNEQFF. Here the CDR3 DNA reads TGTGCCAGCAGCCCGCTTAGCGGGCGCTCCTACAATGAGCAGTTCTTC. The chain combines TRBV3-1 (or the pseudogene TRBV3-2) with TRBJ2-1; 7 nucleotides align to TRBD2. V lost 4 bases, J lost 0 bases, and 6 bases stayed unmatched. Germline V gives CDR1 LGHDT, CDR2 YNNKEL (reference sequence). The CDR3 length is 16 residues.

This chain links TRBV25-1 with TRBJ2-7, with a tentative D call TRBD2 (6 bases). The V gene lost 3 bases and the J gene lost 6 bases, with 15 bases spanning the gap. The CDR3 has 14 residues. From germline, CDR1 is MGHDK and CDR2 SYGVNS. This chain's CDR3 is CASSDIRGGVEQYF. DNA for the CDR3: TGTGCCAGCAGTGATATTCGTGGCGGGGTCGAGCAGTACTTC.

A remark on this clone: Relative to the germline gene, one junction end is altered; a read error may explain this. The CDR3, as DNA: TGTGCCAGCAGCCAAGGGACTCAAGGGACCCAGTACTTC. Protein product: CASSQGTQGTQYF. J is TRBJ2-5 and V is TRBV3-1 (or the pseudogene TRBV3-2), with D perhaps matching TRBD2 (5 bases). Germline V CDR1 and CDR2: LGHDT, YNNKEL (reference sequence). The CDR3 loop spans 13 amino acids.

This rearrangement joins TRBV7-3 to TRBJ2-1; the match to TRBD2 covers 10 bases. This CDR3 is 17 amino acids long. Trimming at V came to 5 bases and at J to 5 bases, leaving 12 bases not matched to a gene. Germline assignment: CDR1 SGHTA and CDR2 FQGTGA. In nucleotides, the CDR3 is TGTGCCAGCAGCGTAAGAACTAGCGGGACAAACAACAATGAGCAGTTCTTC. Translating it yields CASSVRTSGTNNNEQFF. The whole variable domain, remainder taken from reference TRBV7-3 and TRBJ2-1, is GAGVSQTPSNKVTEKGKYVELRCDPISGHTALYWYRQSLGQGPEFLIYFQGTGAADDSGLPNDRFFAVRPEGSVSTLKIQRTERGDSAVYLCASSVRTSGTNNNEQFFGPGTRLTVL.

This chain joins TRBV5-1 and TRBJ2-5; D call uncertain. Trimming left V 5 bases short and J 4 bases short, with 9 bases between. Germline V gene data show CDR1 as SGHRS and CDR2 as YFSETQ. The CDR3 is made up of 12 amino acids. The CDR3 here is CASREPRETQYF. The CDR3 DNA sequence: TGCGCCAGCAGAGAGCCGCGAGAGACCCAGTACTTC.

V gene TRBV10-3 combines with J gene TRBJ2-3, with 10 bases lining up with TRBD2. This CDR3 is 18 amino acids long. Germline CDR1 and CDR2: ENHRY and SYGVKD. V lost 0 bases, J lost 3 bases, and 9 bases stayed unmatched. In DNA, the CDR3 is TGTGCCATCAGTGAGTCCCGACGGGCTAGCGGGAGTACAGATACGCAGTATTTT. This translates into CAISESRRASGSTDTQYF.

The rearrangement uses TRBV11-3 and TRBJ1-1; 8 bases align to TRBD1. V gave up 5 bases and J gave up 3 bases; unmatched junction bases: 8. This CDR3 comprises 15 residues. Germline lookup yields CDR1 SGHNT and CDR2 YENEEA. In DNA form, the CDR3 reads TGTGCCAGCAGCGCATACAGGGGGTGGGACACTGAAGCTTTCTTT. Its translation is CASSAYRGWDTEAFF.

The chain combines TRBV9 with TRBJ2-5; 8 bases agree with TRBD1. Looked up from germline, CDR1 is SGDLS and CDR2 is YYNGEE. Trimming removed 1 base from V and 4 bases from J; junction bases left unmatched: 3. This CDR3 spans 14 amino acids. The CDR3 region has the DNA TGTGCCAGCAGCGTAACAGGGGGACCAGAGACCCAGTACTTC. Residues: CASSVTGGPETQYF.

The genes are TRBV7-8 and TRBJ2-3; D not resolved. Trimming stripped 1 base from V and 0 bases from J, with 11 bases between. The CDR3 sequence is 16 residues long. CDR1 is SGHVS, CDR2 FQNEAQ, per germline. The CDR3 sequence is CASSLVFRMSTDTQYF. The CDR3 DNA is TGTGCCAGCAGCTTAGTCTTTCGTATGAGCACAGATACGCAGTATTTT.

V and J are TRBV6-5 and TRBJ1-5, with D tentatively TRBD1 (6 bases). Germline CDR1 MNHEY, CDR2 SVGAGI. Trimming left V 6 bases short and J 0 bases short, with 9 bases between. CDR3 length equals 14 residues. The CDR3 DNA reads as TGTGCCAGCAGACAGGGATATAGCAATCAGCCCCAGCATTTT. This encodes CASRQGYSNQPQHF.

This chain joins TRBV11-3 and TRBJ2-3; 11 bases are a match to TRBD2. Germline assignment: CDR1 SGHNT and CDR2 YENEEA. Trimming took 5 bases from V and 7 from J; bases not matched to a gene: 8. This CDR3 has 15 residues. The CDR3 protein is CASSPGLAGGYTQYF. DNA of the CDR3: TGTGCCAGCAGCCCGGGGCTAGCGGGAGGTTATACGCAGTATTTT.

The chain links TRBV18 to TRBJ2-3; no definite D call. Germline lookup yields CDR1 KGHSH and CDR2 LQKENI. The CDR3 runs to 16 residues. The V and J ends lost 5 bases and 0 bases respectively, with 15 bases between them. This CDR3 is CASSGFPQRSTDTQYF. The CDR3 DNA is TGTGCCAGCTCAGGCTTTCCTCAGCGTAGCACAGATACGCAGTATTTT.